These T cell receptor beta chains were read from a single sample in a study of cytomegalovirus exposure and HLA in healthy donors. Generated by immunoSEQ multiplex PCR, the TCRdb table keeps only in-frame clones and is missing some. This sample's table reports 30,000 to 35,000 clones. Sequencing used PBMCs. The receptors stem from a middle-aged woman in good health and CMV-seropositive. Each CDR3 is given with its conserved first and last residue. Fields, in order: J gene, V gene, CDR3 protein.

TRBJ2-7,TRBV5-1,CASTRDRDYEQYF
TRBJ2-7,TRBV5-6,CASSFGGRSYEQYF
TRBJ1-2,TRBV7-9,CASSLARFPYGYTF
TRBJ2-7,TRBV4-3,CASSQERGALTYEQYF
TRBJ2-7,TRBV5-1,CASSSGTGYYEQYF
TRBJ2-7,TRBV4-2,CASSLASSSYEQYF
TRBJ2-4,TRBV5-6,CASSAALLPQYF
TRBJ2-3,TRBV29-1,CSGEAPADTQYF
TRBJ2-2,TRBV18,CASSPRRLAVNTGELFF
TRBJ2-1,TRBV5-1,CASSLIPVRTNEQFF
TRBJ2-3,TRBV18,CASSPNGISTDTQYF
TRBJ2-6,TRBV4-2,CASSQDKRERSGANVLTF
TRBJ2-3,TRBV6-5,CASSYRLANTDTQYF
TRBJ2-5,TRBV5-4,CASSSTPGREETQYF
TRBJ2-3,TRBV7-2,CASSYNPVDTQYF
TRBJ2-1,TRBV28,CASLFPASILQNEQFF
TRBJ2-5,TRBV5-1,CASSLELAGGETQYF